The 15 T cell receptor beta chains below come from one sample, sequenced in a study of blood T cell repertoires in COVID-19. The protocol was immunoSEQ multiplex PCR, while the TCRdb copy is restricted to in-frame clones and leaves out a portion. The data hold fewer than 300,000 clones, with over 75% observed a single time. The specimen was PBMCs or T cells enriched from blood (not recorded which). Receptors were obtained from a woman in her twenties or thirties who had recovered from COVID-19.

J is TRBJ2-7 and V is TRBV3-1 (or the pseudogene TRBV3-2); possibly TRBD2 for D (6 bases). This CDR3 is built from 14 residues. The germline gives CDR1 LGHDT, CDR2 YNNKEL (reference sequence). The V and J ends lost 5 bases and 2 bases respectively, with 13 bases between them. In nucleotides, the CDR3 is TGTGCCAGCAGCGCGTCGGAGGGTACCTACGAGCAGTACTTC. Its translation is CASSASEGTYEQYF.

CDR3 DNA sequence: TGTGCCAGCAGCCGATCAGGGGTGTCAGACAAAAACATTCAGTACTTC. Amino acids: CASSRSGVSDKNIQYF. J is TRBJ2-4 and V is TRBV28; TRBD1 might be the D (6 bases). Germline V gene sequence: CDR1 MDHEN, CDR2 SYDVKM. V gave up 6 bases and J gave up 3 bases, with 18 bases separating them. This CDR3 spans 16 amino acids.

The rearrangement joins TRBV25-1 to TRBJ2-1; 7 bases fit TRBD2. The V gene end was trimmed by 1 base and the J gene end by 6 bases; junction bases not matched to a gene: 6. Looked up from germline, CDR1 is MGHDK and CDR2 is SYGVNS. The CDR3 runs 15 residues. CDR3 nucleotide sequence: TGTGCCAGCAGTGAATGGGGGACTACTTTCAATGAGCAGTTCTTC. Protein sequence: CASSEWGTTFNEQFF.

This clone was recorded only once. The J gene is TRBJ2-6, the V gene TRBV5-1; TRBD2 is a possible D gene (6 bases). This CDR3 is 16 amino acids long. V was clipped by 3 bases and J by 0 bases, with 10 bases between them. Germline V gives CDR1 SGHRS, CDR2 YFSETQ. The CDR3 region is CASSSYGSSGANVLTF. The CDR3 nucleotides are TGCGCCAGCAGCTCCTACGGGAGCTCTGGGGCCAACGTCCTGACTTTC.

The chain links TRBV15 to TRBJ2-1; D remains unclear. Trimming removed 6 bases from V and 8 bases from J, with 23 bases in between. Germline CDR1 and CDR2: LNHNV and YYDKDF (reference sequence). The CDR3 has 16 residues. The CDR3 spells CATRNYEEKSRDEQFF. Here the CDR3 DNA reads TGTGCCACCAGAAACTATGAGGAAAAGTCGAGAGATGAGCAGTTCTTC.

This chain uses TRBV24-1 with TRBJ2-5, with 8 bases fitting TRBD2. Germline V gives CDR1 KGHDR, CDR2 SFDVKD. The CDR3 consists of 15 residues. The ends lost 6 bases at V and 4 bases at J; junction bases unmatched: 9. The DNA for the CDR3 is TGTGCCACCAGTCAGCCGGGACTAGGGGCAGAGACCCAGTACTTC. Translated: CATSQPGLGAETQYF.

The CDR3 spells CASSPTRVSYEQYF. The DNA of the CDR3 is TGTGCCAGTAGTCCAACTAGGGTTTCCTACGAGCAGTACTTC. The chain employs TRBV19 and TRBJ2-7, with D possibly matching TRBD2 (5 bases). Trimming cost V 5 bases and J 1 base, with 12 bases left between them. The CDR3 totals 14 residues. Germline V gives CDR1 LNHDA, CDR2 SQIVND (reference sequence).

This clone has just one count. This chain connects TRBV4-3 to TRBJ2-3, with 7 bases matching TRBD2. Germline V gene sequence: CDR1 LGHNA, CDR2 YSLEER. The CDR3 has 16 residues. J gave up 5 bases and V 4 bases, and 12 bases lay outside the gene matches. CDR3 residues: CASSRTGTNYIDTQYF. In DNA, the CDR3 is TGCGCCAGCAGCCGCACCGGGACTAACTATATAGATACGCAGTATTTT.

This chain links TRBV6-2 or TRBV6-3 with TRBJ2-1, with a possible D match to TRBD1 (7 bases). The CDR3 totals 15 residues. CDR1 is MNHEY and CDR2 is SVGEGT in the germline V gene. V was cut by 2 bases and J by 9 bases, with 17 bases left in between. The CDR3 sequence: CASSYGAGGQGEQFF. The DNA for the CDR3 is TGTGCCAGCAGTTACGGGGCAGGGGGGCAGGGTGAGCAGTTCTTC.

This clone is a singleton in its sample. The chain joins TRBV5-4 to TRBJ2-2, with a possible D match to TRBD1 (6 bases). The V end was cut by 6 bases, the J end by 4 bases, with 16 bases between. The CDR3 loop spans 15 amino acids. The germline V gene has CDR1 SGHNT and CDR2 YYREEE (reference sequence). The CDR3 sequence is CASTNKGTSTGELFF. CDR3 DNA: TGTGCCAGCACAAACAAAGGGACATCCACCGGGGAGCTGTTTTTT.

This chain uses TRBV30 with TRBJ2-7; unclear D gene. The CDR3 is 12 residues long. Germline CDR1 is GTSNPN and CDR2 is SVGIG (reference sequence). V was trimmed by 2 bases and J by 3 bases, leaving 8 bases between them. CDR3 loop: CAWSSLGYEQYF. For the CDR3, the DNA is TGTGCCTGGAGTTCCCTCGGCTACGAGCAGTACTTC.

The chain links TRBV21-1 to TRBJ2-3; the D call in the table, TRBD2, was not verified against the DNA. TRBV21-1 is deemed a pseudogene. The CDR3 covers 12 residues. The CDR3 spells CARRLNTDTQYF. As DNA, the CDR3 is TGTGCCAGGAGACTTAACACAGATACGCAGTATTTT.

The rearrangement links TRBV2 to TRBJ2-3; no definite D call. The ends were cut back, 8 bases at V and 4 bases at J, with 10 bases in the middle. The CDR3 contains 12 residues. Germline V lookup: CDR1 SNHLY, CDR2 FYNNEI. Written as DNA, the CDR3 is TGTGCCAGCGATACACCCCCAGATACGCAGTATTTT. This sequence encodes CASDTPPDTQYF. The full variable domain, completed using reference TRBV2 and TRBJ2-3, is EPEVTQTPSHQVTQMGQEVILRCVPISNHLYFYWYRQILGQKVEFLVSFYNNEISEKSEIFDDQFSVERPDGSNFTLKIRSTKLEDSAMYFCASDTPPDTQYFGPGTRLTVL.

The chain links TRBV5-1 to TRBJ2-3; no reliable D call. Trimming left V 4 bases short and J 8 bases short, with 14 bases between. The CDR3 extends over 13 amino acids. Germline V gene lookup returns CDR1 SGHRS and CDR2 YFSETQ. CDR3 DNA sequence: TGCGCCAGCAGCCCCCCCCAGCGTAGTACGCAGTATTTT. Its protein product is CASSPPQRSTQYF.

This clone was seen only a few times. The chain combines TRBV19 with TRBJ1-5, with 7 bases aligning to TRBD1. V lost 2 bases, J lost 5 bases, and 3 bases stayed unmatched. Germline CDR1 and CDR2: LNHDA and SQIVND (reference sequence). This CDR3 has 14 residues. The DNA of the CDR3 is TGTGCCAGTAGTATAAGACAGGGTGATCAGCCCCAGCATTTT. Its protein product is CASSIRQGDQPQHF.